This T cell receptor beta chain is from a study of cytomegalovirus exposure and HLA in healthy donors. Unmatched junction bases numbered 7, after V lost 10 bases and J lost 1 base. This CDR3 region has 14 residues. CDR1 and CDR2 from the germline V gene are WSHSY and SAAADI. The PCR was carried out with 60 Vbeta primers and 13 Jbeta primers. TCRdb keeps only in-frame clones here, not all; method: immunoSEQ multiplex PCR. The sample lists some 85,000 clones; 70% to 85% were seen once. Input material: PBMCs. This TCR was sampled from a woman aged 45 to 65 in good health and CMV-seronegative. The rearrangement uses TRBV10-2 and TRBJ1-5; 7 nucleotides line up with TRBD1. CDR3: CATQGQQSNQPQHF. The DNA for the CDR3 is TGCGCCACTCAGGGACAGCAAAGCAATCAGCCCCAGCATTTT.